Below, one T cell receptor beta chain is given with its context. This CDR3 has 15 amino acids. V dropped 0 bases and J dropped 1 base, with 8 bases sitting between them. Per the germline V gene, CDR1 is SGHTA and CDR2 is FQGNSA. The sample is drawn from a study of blood T cell repertoires in COVID-19. Across the whole study: The United States, Italy and Spain supplied acute and convalescent COVID-19 samples.

The data were produced by immunoSEQ multiplex PCR, yet TCRdb's version contains in-frame clones alone and is incomplete. The repertoire has some 180,000 clones, 80% of them found once; the top ten carry around 14%. This study enrolled people aged roughly 18 to 90 from roughly 24 US geographic areas. The rearrangement joins TRBV7-2 to TRBJ2-3; possible D gene TRBD1, 5 bases. The source of this sequence is a man aged 55 to 70 who had been exposed to COVID-19. Sequenced: PBMCs or T cells enriched from blood (not recorded which). Here the CDR3 DNA reads TGTGCCAGCAGCTTAGCGGGGCTGGGCACAGATACGCAGTATTTT. Its translation is CASSLAGLGTDTQYF.